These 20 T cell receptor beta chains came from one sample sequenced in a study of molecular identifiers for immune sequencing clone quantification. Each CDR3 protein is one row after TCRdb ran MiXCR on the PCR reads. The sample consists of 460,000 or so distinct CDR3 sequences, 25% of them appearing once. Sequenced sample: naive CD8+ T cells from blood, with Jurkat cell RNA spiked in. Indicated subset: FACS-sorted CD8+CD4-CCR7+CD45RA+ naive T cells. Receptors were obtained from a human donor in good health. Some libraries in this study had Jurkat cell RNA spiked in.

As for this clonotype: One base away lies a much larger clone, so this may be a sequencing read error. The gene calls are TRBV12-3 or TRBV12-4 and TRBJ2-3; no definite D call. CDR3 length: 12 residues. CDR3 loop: CASSADQNTRYF. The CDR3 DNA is TGTGCCAGCAGTGCGGATCAGAATACGCGGTATTTT.

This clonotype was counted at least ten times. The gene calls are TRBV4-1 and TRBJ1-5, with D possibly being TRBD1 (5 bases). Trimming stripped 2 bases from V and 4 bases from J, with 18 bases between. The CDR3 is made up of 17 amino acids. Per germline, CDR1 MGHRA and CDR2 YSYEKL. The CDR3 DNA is TGCGCCAGCAGCCAAATTTCGGACCCTTGGGGGAATCAGCCCCAGCATTTT. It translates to CASSQISDPWGNQPQHF.

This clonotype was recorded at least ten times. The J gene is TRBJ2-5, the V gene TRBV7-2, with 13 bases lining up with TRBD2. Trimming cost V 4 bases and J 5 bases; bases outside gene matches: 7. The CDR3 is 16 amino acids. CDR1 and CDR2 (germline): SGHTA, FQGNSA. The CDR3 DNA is TGTGCCAGCAGCTCCACTAGCGGGAGGGCCGGTGAGACCCAGTACTTC. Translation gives CASSSTSGRAGETQYF.

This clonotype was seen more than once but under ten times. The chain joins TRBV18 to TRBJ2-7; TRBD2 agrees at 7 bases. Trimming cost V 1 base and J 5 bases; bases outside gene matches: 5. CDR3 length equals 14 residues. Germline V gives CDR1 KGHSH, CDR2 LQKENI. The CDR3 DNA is TGTGCCAGCTCACCACGGGAGGGAAAGGACGAGCAGTACTTC. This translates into CASSPREGKDEQYF.

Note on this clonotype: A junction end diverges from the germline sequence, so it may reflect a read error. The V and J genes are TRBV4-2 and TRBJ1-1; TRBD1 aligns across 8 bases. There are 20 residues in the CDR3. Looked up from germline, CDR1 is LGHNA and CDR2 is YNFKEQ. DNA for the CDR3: TGTGCCAGCAGCCAAGATTGGGGACAAACAGGGGGATGGGGCAACACTGAAGCTCTCTTT. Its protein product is CASSQDWGQTGGWGNTEALF.

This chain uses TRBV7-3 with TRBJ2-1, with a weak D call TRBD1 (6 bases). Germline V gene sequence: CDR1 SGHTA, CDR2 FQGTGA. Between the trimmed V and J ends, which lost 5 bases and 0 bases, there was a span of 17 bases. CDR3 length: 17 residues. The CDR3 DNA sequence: TGTGCCAGCAGCCCAGGGTGGGGGCTGGACTCCTACAATGAGCAGTTCTTC. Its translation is CASSPGWGLDSYNEQFF.

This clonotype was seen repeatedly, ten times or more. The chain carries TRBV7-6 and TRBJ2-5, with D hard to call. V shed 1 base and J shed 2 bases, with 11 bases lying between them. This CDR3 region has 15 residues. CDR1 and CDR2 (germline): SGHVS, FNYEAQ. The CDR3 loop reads CASSLELRAQETQYF. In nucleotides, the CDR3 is TGTGCCAGCAGCTTAGAATTGCGAGCTCAAGAGACCCAGTACTTC.

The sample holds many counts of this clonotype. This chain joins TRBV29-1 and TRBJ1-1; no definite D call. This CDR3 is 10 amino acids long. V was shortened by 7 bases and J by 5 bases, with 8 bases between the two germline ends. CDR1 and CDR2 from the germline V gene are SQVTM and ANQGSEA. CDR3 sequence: CSAGRTEAFF. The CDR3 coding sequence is TGCAGCGCTGGCCGGACTGAAGCTTTCTTT.

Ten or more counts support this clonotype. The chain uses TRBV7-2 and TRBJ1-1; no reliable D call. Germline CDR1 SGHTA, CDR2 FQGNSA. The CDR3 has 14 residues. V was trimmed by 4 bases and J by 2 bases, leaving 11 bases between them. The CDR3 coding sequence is TGTGCCAGCAGCTCTTACCCAGTTAACACTGAAGCTTTCTTT. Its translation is CASSSYPVNTEAFF.

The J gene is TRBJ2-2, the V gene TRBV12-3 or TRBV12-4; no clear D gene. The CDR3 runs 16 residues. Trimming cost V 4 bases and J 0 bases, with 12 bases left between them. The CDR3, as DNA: TGTGCCAGCAGTTCAGGAGAAAACACGAACACCGGGGAGCTGTTTTTT. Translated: CASSSGENTNTGELFF.

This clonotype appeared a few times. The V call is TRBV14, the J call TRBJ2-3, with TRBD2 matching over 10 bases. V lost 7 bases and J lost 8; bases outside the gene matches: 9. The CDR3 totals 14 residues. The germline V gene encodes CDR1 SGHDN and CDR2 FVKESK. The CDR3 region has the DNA TGTGCCAGCAATAGCGGGGGGCCTGGTGTTACGCAGTATTTT. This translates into CASNSGGPGVTQYF.

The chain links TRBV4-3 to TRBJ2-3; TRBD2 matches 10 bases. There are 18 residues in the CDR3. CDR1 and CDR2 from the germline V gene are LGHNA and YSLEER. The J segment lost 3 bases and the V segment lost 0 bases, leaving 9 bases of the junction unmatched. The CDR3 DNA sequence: TGCGCCAGCAGCCAAGACAATCCCCTAGCGGGAGAGACAGATACGCAGTATTTT. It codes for CASSQDNPLAGETDTQYF.

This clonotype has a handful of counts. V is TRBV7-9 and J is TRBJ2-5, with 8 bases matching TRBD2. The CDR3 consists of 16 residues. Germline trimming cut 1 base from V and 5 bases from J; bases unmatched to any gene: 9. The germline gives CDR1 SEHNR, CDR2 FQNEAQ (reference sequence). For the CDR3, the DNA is TGTGCCAGCAGCTTAGACGCGGGAGGCTTCCGGGAGACCCAGTACTTC. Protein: CASSLDAGGFRETQYF.

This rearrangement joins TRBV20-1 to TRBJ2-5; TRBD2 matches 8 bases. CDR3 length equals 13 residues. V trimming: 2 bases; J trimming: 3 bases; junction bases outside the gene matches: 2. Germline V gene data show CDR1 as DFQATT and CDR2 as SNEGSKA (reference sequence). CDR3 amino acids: CSARISGEETQYF. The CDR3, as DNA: TGCAGTGCTAGAATTAGCGGGGAAGAGACCCAGTACTTC.

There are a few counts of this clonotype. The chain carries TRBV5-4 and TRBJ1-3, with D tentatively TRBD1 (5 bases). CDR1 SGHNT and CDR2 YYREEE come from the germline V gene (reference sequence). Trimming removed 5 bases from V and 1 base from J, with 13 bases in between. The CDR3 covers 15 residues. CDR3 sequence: CASSLKQDSGNTIYF. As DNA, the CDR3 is TGTGCCAGCAGTCTGAAACAGGATTCTGGAAACACCATATATTTT.

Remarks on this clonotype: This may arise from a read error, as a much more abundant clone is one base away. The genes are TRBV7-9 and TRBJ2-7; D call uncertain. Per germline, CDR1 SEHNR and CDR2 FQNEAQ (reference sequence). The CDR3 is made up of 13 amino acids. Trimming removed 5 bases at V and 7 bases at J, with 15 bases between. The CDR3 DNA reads TGTGCCAGCAGCCCGCAAATAGCTGCTGAGCAGTACTTC. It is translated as CASSPQIAAEQYF.

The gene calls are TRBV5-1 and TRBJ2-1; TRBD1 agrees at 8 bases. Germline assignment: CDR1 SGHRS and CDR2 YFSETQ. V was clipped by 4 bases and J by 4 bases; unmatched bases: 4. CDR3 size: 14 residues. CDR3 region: CASSAWTGYNEQFF. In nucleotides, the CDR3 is TGCGCCAGCAGCGCCTGGACAGGGTACAATGAGCAGTTCTTC. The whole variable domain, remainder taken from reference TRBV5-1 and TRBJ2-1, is KAGVTQTPRYLIKTRGQQVTLSCSPISGHRSVSWYQQTPGQGLQFLFEYFSETQRNKGNFPGRFSGRQFSNSRSEMNVSTLELGDSALYLCASSAWTGYNEQFFGPGTRLTVL.

CDR3 amino acids: CASSRPGTSGGYEQYF. The CDR3 DNA reads as TGTGCCAGCAGCAGACCCGGGACTAGCGGGGGCTACGAGCAGTACTTC. The V call is TRBV5-6, the J call TRBJ2-7; 14 bases align to TRBD2. V gave up 4 bases and J gave up 3 bases; unmatched junction bases: 6. CDR3 length equals 16 residues. Germline assignment: CDR1 SGHDT and CDR2 YYEEEE.

CDR3 in DNA: TGCGCCAGCAGTCATCCTTCTACTACCTTCTGTAGGGGTGAGCAGTTCTTC. It yields the protein CASSHPSTTFCRGEQFF. The chain carries TRBV23-1 and TRBJ2-1, with D possibly matching TRBD1 (5 bases). TRBV23-1 has ORF status, its function being uncertain. There are 17 residues in the CDR3. Trimming took 3 bases from V and 9 from J, leaving 24 bases between them.

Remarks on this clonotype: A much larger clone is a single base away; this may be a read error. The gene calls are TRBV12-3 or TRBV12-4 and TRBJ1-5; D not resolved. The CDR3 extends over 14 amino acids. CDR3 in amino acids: CASSLGLVNQLQHF. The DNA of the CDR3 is TGTGCCAGCAGTTTAGGGCTGGTAAATCAGCTCCAGCATTTT.